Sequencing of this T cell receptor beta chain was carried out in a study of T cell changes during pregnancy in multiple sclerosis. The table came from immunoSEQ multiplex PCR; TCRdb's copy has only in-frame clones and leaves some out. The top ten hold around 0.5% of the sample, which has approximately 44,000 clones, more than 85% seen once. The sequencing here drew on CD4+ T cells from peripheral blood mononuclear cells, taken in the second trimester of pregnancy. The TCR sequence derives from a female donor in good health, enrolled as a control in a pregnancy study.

In DNA form, the CDR3 reads TGTGCCAGCAGCCCCCAGGTACTCACAAACTATGGCTACACCTTC. This translates into CASSPQVLTNYGYTF. The chain recombines TRBV7-9 with TRBJ1-2; D not resolved. CDR1 is SEHNR and CDR2 is FQNEAQ in the germline V gene (reference sequence). The ends were cut back, 5 bases at V and 2 bases at J, with 15 bases in the middle. The CDR3 contains 15 residues.